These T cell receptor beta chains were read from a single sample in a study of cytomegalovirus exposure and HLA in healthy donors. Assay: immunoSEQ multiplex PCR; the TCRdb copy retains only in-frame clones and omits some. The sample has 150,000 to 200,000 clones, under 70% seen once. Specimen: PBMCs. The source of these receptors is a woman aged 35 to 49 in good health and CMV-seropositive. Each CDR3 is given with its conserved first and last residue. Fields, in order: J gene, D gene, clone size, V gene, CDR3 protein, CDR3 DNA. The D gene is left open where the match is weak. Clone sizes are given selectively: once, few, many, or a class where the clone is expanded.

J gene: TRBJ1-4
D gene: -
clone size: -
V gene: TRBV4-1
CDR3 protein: CASSPNTRQGHEKLFF
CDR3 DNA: TGCGCCAGCAGCCCCAACACCCGACAAGGTCATGAAAAACTGTTTTTT

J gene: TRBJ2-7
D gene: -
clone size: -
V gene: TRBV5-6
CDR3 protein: CASSLPWRRDSYEQYF
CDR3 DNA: TGTGCCAGCAGCTTACCGTGGAGACGGGACTCCTACGAGCAGTACTTC

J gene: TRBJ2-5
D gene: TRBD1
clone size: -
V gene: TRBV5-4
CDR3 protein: CASSPAGQGQETQYF
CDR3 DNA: TGTGCCAGCAGCCCGGCGGGACAGGGGCAAGAGACCCAGTACTTC

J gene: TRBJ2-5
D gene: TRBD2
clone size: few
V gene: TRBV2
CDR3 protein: CASRFTGGGETQYF
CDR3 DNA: TGTGCCAGCAGATTTACGGGGGGGGGAGAGACCCAGTACTTC

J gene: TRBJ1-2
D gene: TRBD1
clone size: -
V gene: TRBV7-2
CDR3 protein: CASSLAGGYGYTF
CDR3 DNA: TGTGCCAGCAGCTTGGCAGGGGGCTATGGCTACACCTTC

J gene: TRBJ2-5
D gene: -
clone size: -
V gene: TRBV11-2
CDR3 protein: CASSPPDGKTQYF
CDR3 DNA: TGTGCCAGCAGCCCCCCGGACGGGAAGACCCAGTACTTC

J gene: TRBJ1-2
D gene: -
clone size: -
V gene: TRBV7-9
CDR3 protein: CASTPPGDEYGYTF
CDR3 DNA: TGTGCCAGCACCCCACCAGGGGACGAGTATGGCTACACCTTC

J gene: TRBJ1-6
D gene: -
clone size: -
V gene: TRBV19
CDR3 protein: CASSTLDRSSPLHF
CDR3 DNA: TGTGCCAGTAGTACCTTAGACAGGTCTTCACCCCTCCACTTT

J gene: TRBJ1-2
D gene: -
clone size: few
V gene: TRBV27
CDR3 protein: CASSNNNYGYTF
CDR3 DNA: TGTGCCAGCAGTAACAACAACTATGGCTACACCTTC

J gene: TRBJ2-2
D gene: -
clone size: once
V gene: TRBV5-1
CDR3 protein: CASSLVRSGGADTGELFF
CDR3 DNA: TGCGCCAGCAGCTTGGTGCGTAGTGGGGGCGCGGACACCGGGGAGCTGTTTTTT

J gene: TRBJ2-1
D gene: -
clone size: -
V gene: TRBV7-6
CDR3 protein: CASSTYPYNEQFF
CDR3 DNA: TGTGCCAGCAGCACCTACCCCTACAATGAGCAGTTCTTC

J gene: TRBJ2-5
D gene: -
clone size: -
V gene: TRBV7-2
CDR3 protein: CASSLGGAQYF
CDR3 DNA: TGTGCCAGCAGCTTAGGGGGGGCCCAGTACTTC

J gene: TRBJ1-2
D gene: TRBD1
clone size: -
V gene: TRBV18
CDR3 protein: CASSEGGGYGYTF
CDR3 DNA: TGTGCCAGCTCAGAAGGGGGCGGCTATGGCTACACCTTC

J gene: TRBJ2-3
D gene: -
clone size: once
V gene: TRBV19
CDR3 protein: CASMREDTQYF
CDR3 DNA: TGTGCCAGTATGAGGGAAGATACGCAGTATTTT

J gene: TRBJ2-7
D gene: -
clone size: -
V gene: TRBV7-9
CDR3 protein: CASSLVGRDRSYEQYF
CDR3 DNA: TGTGCCAGCAGCTTAGTTGGCCGAGACAGGTCCTACGAGCAGTACTTC

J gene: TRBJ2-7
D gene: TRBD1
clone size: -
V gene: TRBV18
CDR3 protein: CASSPDPGTETYEQYF
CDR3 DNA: TGTGCCAGCTCACCGGATCCCGGGACAGAGACCTACGAGCAGTACTTC

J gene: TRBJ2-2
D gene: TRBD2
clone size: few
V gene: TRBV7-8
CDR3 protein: CASSPRLAGDVNTGELFF
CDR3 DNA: TGTGCCAGCAGCCCTAGACTAGCGGGAGACGTGAACACCGGGGAGCTGTTTTTT

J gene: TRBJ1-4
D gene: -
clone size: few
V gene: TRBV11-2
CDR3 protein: CASSGLGTTNEKLFF
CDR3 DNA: TGTGCCAGCAGCGGCTTGGGCACAACTAATGAAAAACTGTTTTTT

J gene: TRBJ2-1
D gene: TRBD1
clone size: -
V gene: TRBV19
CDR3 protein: CASPGQGVNEQFF
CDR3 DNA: TGTGCCAGTCCGGGACAGGGGGTCAATGAGCAGTTCTTC

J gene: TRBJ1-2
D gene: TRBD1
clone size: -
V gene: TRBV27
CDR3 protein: CASSRSTGTGGGYTF
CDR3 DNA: TGTGCCAGCAGTCGATCGACCGGGACAGGGGGGGGCTACACCTTC

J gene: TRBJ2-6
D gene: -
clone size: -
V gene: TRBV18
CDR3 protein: CASSPGTWANVLTF
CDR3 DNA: TGTGCCAGCTCACCAGGGACTTGGGCCAACGTCCTGACTTTC

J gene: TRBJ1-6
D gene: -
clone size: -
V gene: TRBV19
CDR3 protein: CASREGSSYNSPLHF
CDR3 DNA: TGTGCCAGTAGGGAAGGGAGCTCCTATAATTCACCCCTCCACTTT

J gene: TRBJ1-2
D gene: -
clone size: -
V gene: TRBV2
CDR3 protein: CASRLGGGYGYTF
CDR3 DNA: TGTGCCAGCAGGTTAGGGGGTGGCTATGGCTACACCTTC

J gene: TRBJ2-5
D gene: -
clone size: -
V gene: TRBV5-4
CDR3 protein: CASSLAGASGETQYF
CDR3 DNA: TGTGCCAGCAGCTTGGCAGGGGCAAGTGGAGAGACCCAGTACTTC

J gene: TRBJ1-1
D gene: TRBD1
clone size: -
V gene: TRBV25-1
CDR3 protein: CASSPDRGNTEAFF
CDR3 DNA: TGTGCCAGCAGTCCCGACAGGGGGAACACTGAAGCTTTCTTT

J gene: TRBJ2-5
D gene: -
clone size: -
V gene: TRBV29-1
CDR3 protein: CSVEDGRQETQHF
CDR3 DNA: TGCAGCGTTGAAGATGGCCGACAAGAGACCCAGCACTTC

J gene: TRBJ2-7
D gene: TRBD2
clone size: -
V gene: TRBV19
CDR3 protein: CASSMTSGTQYF
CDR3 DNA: TGTGCCAGTAGTATGACTAGCGGGACGCAGTACTTC

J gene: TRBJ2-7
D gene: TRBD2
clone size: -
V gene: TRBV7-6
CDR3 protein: CASSLGTSGGYEQYF
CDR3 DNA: TGTGCCAGCAGCTTAGGGACTAGCGGGGGCTACGAGCAGTACTTC

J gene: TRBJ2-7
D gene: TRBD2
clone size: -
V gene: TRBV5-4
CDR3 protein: CASSPGGTSVSYEQYF
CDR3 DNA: TGTGCCAGCAGCCCAGGAGGGACTAGCGTCTCCTACGAGCAGTACTTC

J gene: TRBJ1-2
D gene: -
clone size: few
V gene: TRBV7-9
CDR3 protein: CAGGASGVDGYTF
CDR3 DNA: TGTGCCGGGGGGGCTTCAGGTGTTGATGGCTACACCTTC

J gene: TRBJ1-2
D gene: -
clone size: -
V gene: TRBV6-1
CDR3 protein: CASSERGGYGYTF
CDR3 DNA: TGTGCCAGCAGTGAACGGGGAGGCTATGGCTACACCTTC

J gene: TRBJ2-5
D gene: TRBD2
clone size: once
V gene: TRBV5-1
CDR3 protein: CASSLGSSGNQETQYF
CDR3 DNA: TGCGCCAGCAGCTTGGGGTCTAGCGGAAACCAAGAGACCCAGTACTTC

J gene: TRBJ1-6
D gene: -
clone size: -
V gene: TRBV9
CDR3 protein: CASSKQGSENSPLHF
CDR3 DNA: TGTGCCAGCAGCAAACAGGGCTCGGAGAATTCACCCCTCCACTTT

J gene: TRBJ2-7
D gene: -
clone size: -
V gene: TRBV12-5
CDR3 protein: CASGLDGGGSADYEQYF
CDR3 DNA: TGTGCTAGTGGTTTGGATGGGGGAGGCAGCGCCGACTACGAGCAGTACTTC

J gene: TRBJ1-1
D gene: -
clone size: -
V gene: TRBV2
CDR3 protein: CARLKKVAEGLTSGVNTEAFF
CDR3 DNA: TGTGCCAGGTTGAAAAAGGTTGCGGAAGGACTAACCTCCGGTGTGAACACTGAAGCTTTCTTT

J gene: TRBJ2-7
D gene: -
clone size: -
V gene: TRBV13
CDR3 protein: CASSPSGGGVTWYEQYF
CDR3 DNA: TGTGCCAGCAGCCCCTCGGGTGGCGGGGTTACCTGGTACGAGCAGTACTTC

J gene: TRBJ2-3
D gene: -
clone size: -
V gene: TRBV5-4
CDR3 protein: CASSLRGGVADTQYF
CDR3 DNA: TGTGCCAGCAGCTTGAGGGGTGGTGTGGCAGATACGCAGTATTTT

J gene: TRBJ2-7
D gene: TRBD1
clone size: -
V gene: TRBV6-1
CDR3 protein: CASSEGDRAYEQYF
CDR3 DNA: TGTGCCAGCAGTGAGGGGGACAGGGCCTACGAGCAGTACTTC

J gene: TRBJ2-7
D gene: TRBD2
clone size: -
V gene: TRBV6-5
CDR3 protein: CATRGGVSSYEQYF
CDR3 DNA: TGTGCCACCCGCGGGGGGGTTTCCTCCTACGAGCAGTACTTC

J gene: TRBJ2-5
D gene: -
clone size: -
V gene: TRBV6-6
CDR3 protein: CASSYGGMMTAQYF
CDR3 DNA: TGTGCCAGCAGTTACGGGGGCATGATGACAGCCCAGTACTTC

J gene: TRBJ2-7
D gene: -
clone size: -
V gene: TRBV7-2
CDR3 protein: CASSPSAGIEQYF
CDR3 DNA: TGTGCCAGCAGCCCGTCGGCAGGGATCGAGCAGTACTTC